Listed here is a single T cell receptor beta chain. Repertoires were generated with immunoSEQ multiplex PCR, while TCRdb's copy carries only in-frame clones and drops some. In the table there are under 40,000 clones, roughly 74% of which are singletons. This sample was taken from a study of T cell responses to AZD1222 COVID-19 vaccine. CDR3 length equals 13 residues. Germline values: CDR1 LGHDT, CDR2 YNNKEL (reference sequence). The V end was cut by 2 bases, the J end by 0 bases, with 4 bases between. Specimen: peripheral blood, collected 28 days after the second AZD1222 dose. This TCR was sampled from an adult who received the AZD1222 COVID-19 vaccine. The chain has TRBV3-1 (or the pseudogene TRBV3-2) and TRBJ2-5; D ambiguous. Here the CDR3 DNA reads TGTGCCAGCAGCCAAAACGACCAAGAGACCCAGTACTTC. Its translation is CASSQNDQETQYF.